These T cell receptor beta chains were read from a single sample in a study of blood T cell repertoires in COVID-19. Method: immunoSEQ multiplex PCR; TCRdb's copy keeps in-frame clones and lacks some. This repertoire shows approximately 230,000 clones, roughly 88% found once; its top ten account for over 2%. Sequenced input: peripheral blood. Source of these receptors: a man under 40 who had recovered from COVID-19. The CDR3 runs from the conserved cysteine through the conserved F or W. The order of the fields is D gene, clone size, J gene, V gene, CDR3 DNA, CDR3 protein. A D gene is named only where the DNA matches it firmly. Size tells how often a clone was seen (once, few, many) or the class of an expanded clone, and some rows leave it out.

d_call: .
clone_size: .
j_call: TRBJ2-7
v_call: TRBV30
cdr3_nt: TGTGCCTGGAGTGACCCGTTTTGGGGGCGAGGTTACGAGCAGTACTTC
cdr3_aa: CAWSDPFWGRGYEQYF

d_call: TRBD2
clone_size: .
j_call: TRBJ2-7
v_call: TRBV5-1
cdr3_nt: TGCGCCAGCAGCTTGGCGTTAGCGGGGGGTGCGGGGGAGCAGTACTTC
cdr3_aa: CASSLALAGGAGEQYF

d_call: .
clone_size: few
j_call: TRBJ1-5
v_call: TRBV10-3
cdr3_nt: TGTGCCATCAGTGTCGGCAGGGCCAATCAGCCCCAGCATTTT
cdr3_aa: CAISVGRANQPQHF

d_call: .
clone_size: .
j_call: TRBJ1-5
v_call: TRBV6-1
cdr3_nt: TGTGCCAGCAGTGAACGTTACGGCCAGGCCTTGGGTCAGCCCCAGCATTTT
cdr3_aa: CASSERYGQALGQPQHF

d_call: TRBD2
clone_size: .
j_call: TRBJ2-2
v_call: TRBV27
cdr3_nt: TGTGCCAGCACCCTTAGCGGGGGACTGGGGGGCGGGGAGCTGTTTTTT
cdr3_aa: CASTLSGGLGGGELFF

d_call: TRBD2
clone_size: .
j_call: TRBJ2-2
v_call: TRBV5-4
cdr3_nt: TGTGCCAGCAGCCGGGGGGAGGCAGGGAAAAGGTCCGGGGAGCTGTTTTTT
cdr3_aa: CASSRGEAGKRSGELFF

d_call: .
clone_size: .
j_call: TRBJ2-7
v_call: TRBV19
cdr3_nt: TGTGCCAGTAGTATCAACTCCCTCCCCAACGAGCAGTACTTC
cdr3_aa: CASSINSLPNEQYF

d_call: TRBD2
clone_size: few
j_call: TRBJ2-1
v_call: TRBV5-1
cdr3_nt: TGCGCCAGCACCTCCGGGGGGAACTCCTACAATGAGCAGTTCTTC
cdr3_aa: CASTSGGNSYNEQFF

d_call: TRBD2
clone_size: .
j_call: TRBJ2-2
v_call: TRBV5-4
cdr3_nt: TGTGCCAGCTCCCGGGGGGAGTCCGGGGAGCTGTTTTTT
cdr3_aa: CASSRGESGELFF

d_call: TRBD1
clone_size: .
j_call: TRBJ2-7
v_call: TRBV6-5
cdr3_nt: TGTGCCAGCACGGGACAGGGGGCCGGGGAGCAGTACTTC
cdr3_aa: CASTGQGAGEQYF

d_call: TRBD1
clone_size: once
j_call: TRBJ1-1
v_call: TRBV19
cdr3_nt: TGTGCCAGTAGATCTCCTGGAGGGGGCTCAGCTTTCTTT
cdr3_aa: CASRSPGGGSAFF

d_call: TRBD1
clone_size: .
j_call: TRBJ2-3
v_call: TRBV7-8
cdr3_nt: TGTGCCAGCAGCTTAGCTGGGACAGGGGGCCGAACAGATACGCAGTATTTT
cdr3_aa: CASSLAGTGGRTDTQYF

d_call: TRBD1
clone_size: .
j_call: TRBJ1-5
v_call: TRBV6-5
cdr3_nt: TGTGCCAGCAGCCGGACAGGGAGTGGTCAGCCCCAGCATTTT
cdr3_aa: CASSRTGSGQPQHF

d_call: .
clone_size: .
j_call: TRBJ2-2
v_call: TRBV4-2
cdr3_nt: TGTGCCAGCAGCCCCGGACAGAAGGACGGGGAGCTGTTTTTT
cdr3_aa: CASSPGQKDGELFF

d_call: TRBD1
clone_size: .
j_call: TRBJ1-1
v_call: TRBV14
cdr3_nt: TGTGCCAGCAGCCGAAACCCCGGGACAGTGAACACTGAAGCTTTCTTT
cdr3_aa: CASSRNPGTVNTEAFF